A selection of T cell receptor beta chains follows, all from one sample in a study of OX40 agonist ivuxolimab in advanced cancers. The protocol was immunoSEQ multiplex PCR, while the TCRdb copy is restricted to in-frame clones and leaves out a portion. The sample has tens of thousands of clones, over 80% seen once. The sample in question was CD4+ or CD8+ T cells sorted from blood, obtained in a trial of the OX40 agonist ivuxolimab. These receptors were collected from an adult with an advanced solid tumor such as melanoma, head and neck, liver or kidney cancer. Each CDR3 is given with its conserved first and last residue. A D gene is named only where the DNA matches it firmly. Size is omitted from some rows. Given values are once, few, many or a class for expanded clones.

NA | NA | TRBJ2-1 | TRBV28 | TGTGCCAGCAGCCCCCTGCGGAGGGGCAATGAGCAGTTCTTC | CASSPLRRGNEQFF
NA | NA | TRBJ1-1 | TRBV6-4 | TGTGCCAGCAGGCCGGGACCGGGGAACACTGAAGCTTTCTTT | CASRPGPGNTEAFF
NA | NA | TRBJ1-1 | TRBV19 | TGTGCCAGTAAAAAGGGAGGGGGGCGGACTGAAGCTTTCTTT | CASKKGGGRTEAFF
NA | NA | TRBJ2-7 | TRBV5-6 | TGTGCCAGCAGCTTCCCCATGGGCTCCTACGAGCAGTACTTC | CASSFPMGSYEQYF
NA | NA | TRBJ1-4 | TRBV9 | TGTGCCAGCAGCGGCTGGGCAGGGGAAGGTAATGAAAAACTGTTTTTT | CASSGWAGEGNEKLFF
NA | NA | TRBJ1-6 | TRBV2 | TGTGCCAGCAAGGCCTCGGGATCACCCCTCCACTTT | CASKASGSPLHF
TRBD2 | NA | TRBJ2-3 | TRBV28 | TGTGCCAGCAAGACTAGCGGCACAGATACGCAGTATTTT | CASKTSGTDTQYF
NA | few | TRBJ2-3 | TRBV7-3 | TGTGCCAGCAGCTTACGAGGGGAGGAAGATACGCAGTATTTT | CASSLRGEEDTQYF
TRBD1 | once | TRBJ1-4 | TRBV4-2 | TGTGCCAGCAGCCAAGGAGGGACAGGGGATGAAAAACTGTTTTTT | CASSQGGTGDEKLFF
TRBD1 | NA | TRBJ2-7 | TRBV5-1 | TGCGCCAGCAGCGCGACAGGGAATAGAGGAGACGAGCAGTACTTC | CASSATGNRGDEQYF
TRBD2 | NA | TRBJ2-1 | TRBV7-3 | TGTGCCAGCAGCATTAGCGGGAGTGCCGTTGTTGATGAGCAGTTCTTC | CASSISGSAVVDEQFF
TRBD1 | NA | TRBJ1-2 | TRBV6-5 | TGTGCCAGCAGTCGGGGACAGGGCCTTAACTATGGCTACACCTTC | CASSRGQGLNYGYTF
TRBD1 | NA | TRBJ1-1 | TRBV7-2 | TGTGCCAGCAGCTTAGTCTCGGGACAGTTCAACACTGAAGCTTTCTTT | CASSLVSGQFNTEAFF
NA | NA | TRBJ1-5 | TRBV27 | TGTGCCAGTTCCCAAAAGGGGGTCTTTAGCAATCAGCCCCAGCATTTT | CASSQKGVFSNQPQHF
TRBD1 | NA | TRBJ1-2 | TRBV19 | TGTGCCAGTAGTCGACGGGACAGGGACCCGATAACCTTC | CASSRRDRDPITF
TRBD2 | NA | TRBJ2-3 | TRBV28 | TGTGCCAGCAGTTTACTAACTAGCGGACCCACAGATACGCAGTATTTT | CASSLLTSGPTDTQYF
TRBD1 | NA | TRBJ1-2 | TRBV20-1 | TGCAGTGCTTCGACAGGGAATGGCTACACCTTC | CSASTGNGYTF
TRBD1 | few | TRBJ1-5 | TRBV4-2 | TGTGCCAGCAGCCGTTCAACGGACAGGAGTCAGCCCCAGCATTTT | CASSRSTDRSQPQHF
NA | NA | TRBJ2-3 | TRBV7-3 | TGTGCCAGCAGCTTTCGCGGAGATACGCAGTATTTT | CASSFRGDTQYF
NA | NA | TRBJ1-2 | TRBV2 | TGTGCCAGCAGTGATCATTATGGCTACACCTTC | CASSDHYGYTF
TRBD1 | NA | TRBJ1-6 | TRBV7-6 | TGTGCCAGCAGCCGGACAGGGGGCGTCAATTCACCCCTCCACTTT | CASSRTGGVNSPLHF
TRBD1 | NA | TRBJ2-7 | TRBV18 | TGTGCCAGCTCCCCACCGACGGGACAGGGGAGGGGTTTATCCTACGAGCAGTACTTC | CASSPPTGQGRGLSYEQYF
NA | NA | TRBJ2-1 | TRBV18 | TGTGCCAGCTCTCCTGTGGTCGGAAACTACAATGAGCAGTTCTTC | CASSPVVGNYNEQFF
TRBD2 | NA | TRBJ2-7 | TRBV18 | TGTGCCAGCTCACCGGCGGGAGGGCGGTCCGAGCAGTACTTC | CASSPAGGRSEQYF
NA | NA | TRBJ2-7 | TRBV19 | TGTGCCAGTAGTGCAGGCTTAACCTACGAGCAGTACTTC | CASSAGLTYEQYF
TRBD2 | NA | TRBJ2-5 | TRBV18 | TGTGCCAGCTCACCACTGGGACTAGCGGGGGTAGAGACCCAGTACTTC | CASSPLGLAGVETQYF
NA | NA | TRBJ2-3 | TRBV7-9 | TGTGCCAGCAGCCCAGGGGTGGATACGCAGTATTTT | CASSPGVDTQYF
NA | NA | TRBJ2-3 | TRBV28 | TGTGCCAGCAGCCTCCTAAAGACAGGCCAGATAGGCACAGATACGCAGTATTTT | CASSLLKTGQIGTDTQYF
NA | once | TRBJ2-5 | TRBV10-3 | TGTGCCATCAGTGTACAGACTCAAGAGACCCAGTACTTC | CAISVQTQETQYF
NA | NA | TRBJ1-1 | TRBV11-2 | TGTGCCAGCGCCGTAGGAGCCCAAGCTTTCTTT | CASAVGAQAFF
NA | NA | TRBJ2-3 | TRBV5-6 | TGTGCCAGCAGCTTGGCCTGGGGGGCATATATCAGCACAGATACGCAGTATTTT | CASSLAWGAYISTDTQYF
TRBD2 | NA | TRBJ2-2 | TRBV2 | TGTGCCAGCAGTCCCACGGGAGGAGGCGGGGAGCTGTTTTTT | CASSPTGGGGELFF
NA | few | TRBJ2-7 | TRBV5-1 | TGCGCCAGCAGCTTGGAGGACTACAAGCAGTACTTC | CASSLEDYKQYF
TRBD2 | NA | TRBJ2-1 | TRBV28 | TGTGCCAGCAGTTTACCCCGGGGTGGAACTAGCGGGGGTAATGAGCAGTTCTTC | CASSLPRGGTSGGNEQFF
NA | NA | TRBJ2-3 | TRBV10-3 | TGTGCCATCAGTGACATTAGCCGGACAGAGGCAGATACGCAGTATTTT | CAISDISRTEADTQYF
TRBD2 | NA | TRBJ2-3 | TRBV7-9 | TGTGCCAGCAGCACGATAGCGGGAGAGGTAGATACGCAGTATTTT | CASSTIAGEVDTQYF
NA | few | TRBJ1-3 | TRBV6-1 | TGTGCCAGCAGAATTATAGGGGGGGACACCATATATTTT | CASRIIGGDTIYF
TRBD2 | NA | TRBJ2-1 | TRBV10-3 | TGTGCCATCAGTGAGTCGATAGCGGGGCACAATGAGCAGTTCTTC | CAISESIAGHNEQFF
NA | NA | TRBJ2-5 | TRBV4-1 | TGCGCCAGCAGCCGGCGAGAGGGTGTGGAAGAGACCCAGTACTTC | CASSRREGVEETQYF
NA | NA | TRBJ1-6 | TRBV11-2 | TGTGCCAGCAGCGGGACGGATAATTCACCCCTCCACTTT | CASSGTDNSPLHF
NA | NA | TRBJ1-5 | TRBV6-6 | TGTGCCAGCAGTGAGACCCGCAATCAGCCCCAGCATTTT | CASSETRNQPQHF
NA | NA | TRBJ2-2 | TRBV15 | TGTGCCACCAGCAGAGAATCACGCGGGGAGCTGTTTTTT | CATSRESRGELFF
NA | NA | TRBJ2-3 | TRBV5-1 | TGCGCCAGCAGCTTGGGAGCTTTGGGAAACACAGATACGCAGTATTTT | CASSLGALGNTDTQYF
TRBD1 | NA | TRBJ1-4 | TRBV19 | TGTGCCAGTAGTTTTCCAGGGGGAACTAATGAAAAACTGTTTTTT | CASSFPGGTNEKLFF
TRBD1 | NA | TRBJ1-5 | TRBV2 | TGTGCCAGCAGTGAAGAGGGCAGGGGGTGGAATCAGCCCCAGCATTTT | CASSEEGRGWNQPQHF
NA | NA | TRBJ2-3 | TRBV27 | TGTGCCAGCAGTTTACCCCATGGTGGGCGCACATATACGCAGTATTTT | CASSLPHGGRTYTQYF
NA | NA | TRBJ1-2 | TRBV27 | TGTGCCAGTTACTATGGCTACACCTTC | CASYYGYTF
TRBD1 | NA | TRBJ1-5 | TRBV5-1 | TGCGCCAGCAGCTTGGAGGGGGCACATAATCAGCCCCAGCATTTT | CASSLEGAHNQPQHF
NA | once | TRBJ2-3 | TRBV4-3 | TGCGCCAGCAGCCGGCAGGGGATAGATACGCAGTATTTT | CASSRQGIDTQYF
TRBD1 | NA | TRBJ2-1 | TRBV4-2 | TGTGCCAGCAGTCAGGGGGAGACCACATACAATGAGCAGTTCTTC | CASSQGETTYNEQFF
NA | NA | TRBJ1-5 | TRBV18 | TGTGCCAGCTCACAACCAGGGCAGCCCCAGCATTTT | CASSQPGQPQHF